A selection of T cell receptor beta chains follows, all from one sample in a study of shared clonotypes between healthy human individuals. This table comes from immunoSEQ multiplex PCR, and its TCRdb copy is limited to in-frame clones, with some not included. Of approximately 87,000 clones in the sample, roughly three fifths were seen once. The sample was memory CD8+ T cells sorted from blood. These receptor sequences come from a man younger than 45 in good health. CDR3s include the opening cysteine and the closing phenylalanine or tryptophan. D genes are given only for firm matches.

D gene: TRBD1; V gene: TRBV15; CDR3 protein: CATRPRTGGNEKLFF
D gene: .; V gene: TRBV5-1; CDR3 protein: CASSHTPGNTEAFF
D gene: TRBD2; V gene: TRBV10-3; CDR3 protein: CAISEPVLAPGSYNEQFF
D gene: .; V gene: TRBV29-1; CDR3 protein: CSGLITGELFF
D gene: .; V gene: TRBV28; CDR3 protein: CASTGGDYEQYF
D gene: .; V gene: TRBV7-8; CDR3 protein: CASSLEGDSSYEQYF
D gene: .; V gene: TRBV11-2; CDR3 protein: CASSLWAAANYGYTF
D gene: TRBD1; V gene: TRBV29-1; CDR3 protein: CSVEVTGEEQYF
D gene: .; V gene: TRBV29-1; CDR3 protein: CSVEEASGANVLTF
D gene: .; V gene: TRBV4-3; CDR3 protein: CASSHRGGTEAFF
D gene: .; V gene: TRBV6-5; CDR3 protein: CASSYSGAQTTDTQYF
D gene: TRBD2; V gene: TRBV18; CDR3 protein: CASSPQSLRERYKNIQYF
D gene: TRBD1; V gene: TRBV6-1; CDR3 protein: CASSEDPGQGFWEQFF
D gene: TRBD1; V gene: TRBV6-1; CDR3 protein: CASSEGAGTGGEKLFF
D gene: .; V gene: TRBV25-1; CDR3 protein: CASSDPRLGDTEAFF
D gene: TRBD1; V gene: TRBV7-9; CDR3 protein: CASRPDRGKAGELFF
D gene: TRBD2; V gene: TRBV30; CDR3 protein: CAWRGRREGMWNEQFF
D gene: .; V gene: TRBV9; CDR3 protein: CASSVVDREDEQYF
D gene: .; V gene: TRBV4-2; CDR3 protein: CASSQPGTRTRYEQYF
D gene: TRBD1; V gene: TRBV25-1; CDR3 protein: CASSESGQGRSTNEKLFF
D gene: .; V gene: TRBV6-5; CDR3 protein: CASSLFQGHQPQHF
D gene: .; V gene: TRBV4-2; CDR3 protein: CASSPLRASPYGYTF
D gene: .; V gene: TRBV7-9; CDR3 protein: CASSLNRVGGNTIYF
D gene: .; V gene: TRBV27; CDR3 protein: CASSNHYEQYF
D gene: TRBD1; V gene: TRBV19; CDR3 protein: CASSPRDRTNTEAFF
D gene: .; V gene: TRBV6-5; CDR3 protein: CASRPGMNSGNTIYF
D gene: TRBD2; V gene: TRBV25-1; CDR3 protein: CASSETSGTATDTQYF
D gene: .; V gene: TRBV6-5; CDR3 protein: CASSDRPQHF
D gene: .; V gene: TRBV11-3; CDR3 protein: CASSPPNLAYTQYF
D gene: .; V gene: TRBV6-4; CDR3 protein: CASRMASGNTEAFF
D gene: .; V gene: TRBV6-5; CDR3 protein: CATQIRQTSTDTQYF
D gene: .; V gene: TRBV9; CDR3 protein: CASSVGASSYNEQFF
D gene: .; V gene: TRBV6-1; CDR3 protein: CASRDLIYEQYF